The TCR beta chain described here comes from a study of a mutant IDH1 vaccine in newly diagnosed glioma. Study details: Patients, over weeks 1, 3, 5, 7, 11, 15, 19 and 23, received a total of eight vaccinations. Receipt of radiotherapy, temozolomide, or both preceded the study, and most received both.

The time point denotes: week 11, during vaccination. Vaccine doses each comprised 300 ug of mutant IDH1 20-mer peptide, with topical imiquimod. New WHO grade 3 or 4 astrocytomas that were IDH1-mutant and ATRX-lost had been found in donors. This clone came up once. Its specificity is not known. Profiled with immunoSEQ multiplex PCR; TCRdb holds only in-frame clones, not every one. The data show roughly 57,000 clones, with 89% seen just once and approximately 1.9% held by the top ten. The CDR3 totals 14 residues. V was clipped by 3 bases and J by 3 bases, with 12 bases between them. In germline, CDR1 is SGHNT, CDR2 YYREEE (reference sequence).

The starting material was PBMCs, obtained from a glioma patient whose treatment included an IDH1 peptide vaccine. The origin of this receptor is a man aged 40-49 years with glioma. This chain links TRBV5-4 with TRBJ1-2, with D possibly matching TRBD1 (6 bases). CDR3 in DNA: TGTGCCAGCAGCTCCTCAGGGGCCGACTATGGCTACACCTTC. Protein: CASSSSGADYGYTF.